What follows describes a single TCR beta chain. Antigen specificity is unknown. This record belongs to a study of siplizumab effects on memory and regulatory T cells. Germline CDR1 is LNHDA and CDR2 is SQIVND (reference sequence). This CDR3 has 18 amino acids. V gave up 7 bases and J gave up 0 bases, with 24 bases separating them. Repertoires were generated with immunoSEQ multiplex PCR, while TCRdb's copy carries only in-frame clones and drops some. The data show more than 95,000 clones, roughly 94% seen once. Study-wide findings and caveats: Memory cells seemed less diverse than naive T cells, which also seemed major contributors to the alloresponse. Most alloreactive clones went unmapped to unstimulated subsets; only a minor fraction mapped.

The sequenced sample was non-Treg CD4+ T cells sorted from blood. The TCR sequence derives from a human donor in good health. V and J are TRBV19 and TRBJ1-1; no definite D call. CDR3 amino acids: CASTEGRGSPLMNTEAFF. CDR3 sequence (DNA): TGTGCCAGTACCGAAGGGAGAGGTAGCCCGTTGATGAACACTGAAGCTTTCTTT.